The source of this T cell receptor beta chain is a study of CD8 T cells in ankylosing spondylitis. TCRdb ran MiXCR on the 5' RACE reads and lists one entry per CDR3 protein. The repertoire has about 840,000 distinct CDR3 sequences, 10% to 15% of them found once; the top ten carry more than 0.5%. Whole-study findings and limits: What appeared characteristic of ankylosing spondylitis blood was a TCR beta motif of eight highly homologous variants.

At least ten counts were recorded for this clonotype. The antigen remains undetermined. The V gene end was trimmed by 2 bases and the J gene end by 8 bases; junction bases not matched to a gene: 12. Germline V lookup: CDR1 ENHRY, CDR2 SYGVKD. The CDR3 contains 17 residues. This sequence originates from a male donor with ankylosing spondylitis. J is TRBJ1-6 and V is TRBV10-3; TRBD1 aligns across 7 bases. Sequenced sample: blood, either unsorted or a sorted T cell fraction (not recorded which). CDR3: CAISEGNPQGGDSPLHF. CDR3 DNA sequence: TGTGCCATCAGTGAGGGAAACCCCCAAGGGGGCGATTCACCCCTCCACTTT.